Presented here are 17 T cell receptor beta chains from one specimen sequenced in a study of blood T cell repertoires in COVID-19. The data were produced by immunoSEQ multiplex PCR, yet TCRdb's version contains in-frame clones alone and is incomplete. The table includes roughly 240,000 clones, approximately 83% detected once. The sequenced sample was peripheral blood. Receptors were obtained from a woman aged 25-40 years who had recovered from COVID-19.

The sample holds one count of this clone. The CDR3 here is CASSPRAGGQETQYF. The CDR3 coding sequence is TGTGCCAGCAGCCCAAGGGCGGGGGGGCAAGAGACCCAGTACTTC. This chain connects TRBV11-2 to TRBJ2-5; 9 bases fit TRBD2. The germline gives CDR1 SGHAT, CDR2 FQNNGV. V gave up 5 bases and J gave up 2 bases; unmatched junction bases: 6. The CDR3 extends over 15 amino acids.

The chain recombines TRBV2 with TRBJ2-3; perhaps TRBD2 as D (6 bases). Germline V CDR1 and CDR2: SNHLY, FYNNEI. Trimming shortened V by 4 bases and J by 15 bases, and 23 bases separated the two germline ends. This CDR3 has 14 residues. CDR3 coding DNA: TGTGCCAGCAGTGCCCCCGGGGGAACTGGAGTGTTCTATTTT. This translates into CASSAPGGTGVFYF. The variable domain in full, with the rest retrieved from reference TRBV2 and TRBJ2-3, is EPEVTQTPSHQVTQMGQEVILRCVPISNHLYFYWYRQILGQKVEFLVSFYNNEISEKSEIFDDQFSVERPDGSNFTLKIRSTKLEDSAMYFCASSAPGGTGVFYFGPGTRLTVL.

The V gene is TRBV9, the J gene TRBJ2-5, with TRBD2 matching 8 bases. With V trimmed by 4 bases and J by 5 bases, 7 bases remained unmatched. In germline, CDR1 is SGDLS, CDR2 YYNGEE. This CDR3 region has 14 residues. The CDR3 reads CASSSRGGRETQYF. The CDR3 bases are TGTGCCAGCAGCTCCCGGGGGGGGAGGGAGACCCAGTACTTC.

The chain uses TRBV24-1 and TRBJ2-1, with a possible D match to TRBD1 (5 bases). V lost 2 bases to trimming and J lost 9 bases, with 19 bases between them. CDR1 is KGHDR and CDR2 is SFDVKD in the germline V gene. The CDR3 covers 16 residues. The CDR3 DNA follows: TGTGCCACCAGTGATTCGACAGTGGCGTCGAGAGGTGAGCAGTTCTTC. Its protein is CATSDSTVASRGEQFF.

The CDR3 loop reads CASSPGTGEYGYTF. The CDR3 DNA sequence: TGTGCCAGCAGCCCCGGGACAGGTGAATATGGCTACACCTTC. This chain joins TRBV4-2 and TRBJ1-2, with 8 bases identical to TRBD1. The trim removed 4 bases at V and 5 bases at J, leaving 6 bases unmatched. The length of the CDR3 is 14 residues. CDR1 and CDR2 (germline): LGHNA, YNFKEQ.

CDR3 region: CASSLTGGNYGYTF. In DNA form, the CDR3 reads TGTGCCAGCAGCCTGACAGGGGGTAACTATGGCTACACCTTC. The chain combines TRBV27 with TRBJ1-2; TRBD1 agrees at 9 bases. The CDR3 sequence is 14 residues long. Germline V gene lookup returns CDR1 MNHEY and CDR2 SMNVEV (reference sequence). Germline trimming cut 6 bases from V and 1 base from J; bases unmatched to any gene: 3.

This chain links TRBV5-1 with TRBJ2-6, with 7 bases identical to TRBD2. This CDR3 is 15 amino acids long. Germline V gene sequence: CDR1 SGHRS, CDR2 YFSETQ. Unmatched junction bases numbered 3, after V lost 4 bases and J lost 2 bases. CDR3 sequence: CASSPRGAGANVLTF. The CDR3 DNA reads TGCGCCAGCAGCCCTCGGGGGGCTGGGGCCAACGTCCTGACTTTC.

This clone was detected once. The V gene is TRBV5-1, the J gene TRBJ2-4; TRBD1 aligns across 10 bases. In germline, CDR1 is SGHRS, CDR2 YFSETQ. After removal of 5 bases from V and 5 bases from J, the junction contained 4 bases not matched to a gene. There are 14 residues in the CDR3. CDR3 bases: TGCGCCAGCAGTCGTGGACAGGGGGAAAACATTCAGTACTTC. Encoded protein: CASSRGQGENIQYF.

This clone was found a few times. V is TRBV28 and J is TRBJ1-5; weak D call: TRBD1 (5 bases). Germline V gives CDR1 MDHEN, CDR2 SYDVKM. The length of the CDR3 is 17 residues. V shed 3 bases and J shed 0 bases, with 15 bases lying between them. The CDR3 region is CASSFFRDSYSNQPQHF. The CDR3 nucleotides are TGTGCCAGCAGTTTCTTCCGAGACAGTTATAGCAATCAGCCCCAGCATTTT.

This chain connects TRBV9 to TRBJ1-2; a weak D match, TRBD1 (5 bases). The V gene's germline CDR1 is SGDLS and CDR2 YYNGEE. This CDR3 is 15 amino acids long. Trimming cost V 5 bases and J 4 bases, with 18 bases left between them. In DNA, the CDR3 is TGTGCCAGCAGTGACGGGAGTGGACACCTCTATGGCTACACCTTC. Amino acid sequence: CASSDGSGHLYGYTF.

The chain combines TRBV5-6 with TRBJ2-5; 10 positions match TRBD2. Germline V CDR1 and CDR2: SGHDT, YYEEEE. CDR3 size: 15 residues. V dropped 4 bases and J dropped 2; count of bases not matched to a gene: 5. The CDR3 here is CASSGGLALQETQYF. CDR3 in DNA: TGTGCCAGCAGCGGGGGACTAGCGCTTCAAGAGACCCAGTACTTC.

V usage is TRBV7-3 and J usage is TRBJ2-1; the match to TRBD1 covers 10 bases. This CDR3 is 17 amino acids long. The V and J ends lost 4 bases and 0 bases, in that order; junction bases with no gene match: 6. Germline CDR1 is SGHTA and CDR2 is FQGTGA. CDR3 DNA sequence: TGTGCCAGCAGCTCGACAGGGGGCTGGAGCTCCTACAATGAGCAGTTCTTC. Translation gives CASSSTGGWSSYNEQFF.

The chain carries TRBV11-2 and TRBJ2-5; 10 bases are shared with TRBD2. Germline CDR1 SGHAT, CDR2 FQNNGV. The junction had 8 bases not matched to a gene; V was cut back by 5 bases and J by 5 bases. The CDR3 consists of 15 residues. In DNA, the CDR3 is TGTGCCAGCAGCCCAGCGGGGGGGCCCGGGGAGACCCAGTACTTC. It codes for CASSPAGGPGETQYF. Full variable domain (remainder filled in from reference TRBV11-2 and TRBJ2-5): EAGVAQSPRYKIIEKRQSVAFWCNPISGHATLYWYQQILGQGPKLLIQFQNNGVVDDSQLPKDRFSAERLKGVDSTLKIQPAKLEDSAVYLCASSPAGGPGETQYFGPGTRLLVL.

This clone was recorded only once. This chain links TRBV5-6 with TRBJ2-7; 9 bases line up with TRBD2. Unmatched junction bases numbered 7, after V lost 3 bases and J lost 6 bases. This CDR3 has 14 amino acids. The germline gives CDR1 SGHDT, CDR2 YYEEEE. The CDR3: CASSSLAGAGEQYF. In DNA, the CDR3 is TGTGCCAGCAGCTCCTTAGCGGGGGCAGGCGAGCAGTACTTC.

The DNA for the CDR3 is TGTGCCAGTAGTACAAAACAGGGTCCACGGCCCCAGCATTTT. Translation gives CASSTKQGPRPQHF. This rearrangement joins TRBV19 to TRBJ1-5; D is perhaps TRBD1 (6 bases). The CDR3 contains 14 residues. Per the germline V gene, CDR1 is LNHDA and CDR2 is SQIVND (reference sequence). Trimming took 4 bases from V and 9 from J, leaving 16 bases between them.

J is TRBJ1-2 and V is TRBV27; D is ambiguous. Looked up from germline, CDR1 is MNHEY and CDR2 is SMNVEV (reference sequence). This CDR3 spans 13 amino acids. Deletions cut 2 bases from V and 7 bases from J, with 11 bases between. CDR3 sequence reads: CASSLGSAGGYTF. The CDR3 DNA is TGTGCCAGCAGTTTAGGCAGTGCTGGTGGCTACACCTTC.

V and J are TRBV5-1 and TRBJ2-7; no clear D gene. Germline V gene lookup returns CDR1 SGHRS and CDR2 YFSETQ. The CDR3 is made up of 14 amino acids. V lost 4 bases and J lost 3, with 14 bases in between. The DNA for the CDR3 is TGCGCCAGCAGCACAGACGCACCCCTCTACGAGCAGTACTTC. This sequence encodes CASSTDAPLYEQYF.